Presented here are 20 T cell receptor beta chains from one specimen sequenced in a study of CD8+CD57+ T cells in acquired aplastic anemia. Genomic DNA templated the TCR beta VDJ and CDR3 profiling. One entry per CDR3 protein results from TCRdb running MiXCR on the reads. The data contain more than 150,000 distinct CDR3 sequences, over 40% of them seen just once; the ten biggest clones take up 3.2%. Patients picked for sequencing had shown CD8+CD57+ cell expansion detected by flow cytometry. The sequenced material came from sorted CD4+, CD8+, or CD8+CD57+ T cells (not recorded which) from PBMCs. These TCRs come from a human donor with aplastic anemia.

This clonotype was detected ten times or more. The V gene is TRBV9, the J gene TRBJ1-1; maybe TRBD1 (5 bases). Germline V gene sequence: CDR1 SGDLS, CDR2 YYNGEE. The CDR3 extends over 15 amino acids. Trimming removed 5 bases at V and 3 bases at J, with 17 bases between. Written as DNA, the CDR3 is TGTGCCAGCAGGGCGGGGGTCGGGAAATACACTGAAGCTTTCTTT. It yields the protein CASRAGVGKYTEAFF.

This clonotype was seen more than once but under ten times. A much larger clone lies one base from this, so it may be a read error. The chain links TRBV5-8 to TRBJ2-7; 8 nucleotides agree with TRBD1. The CDR3 has 14 amino acids. CDR1 and CDR2 from the germline V gene are SGHTS and YDEGEE. V gave up 0 bases and J gave up 5 bases; unmatched junction bases: 4. The CDR3: CASSLARGRNEQYV. DNA for the CDR3: TGTGCCAGCAGCTTGGCCAGGGGGCGGAACGAGCAGTACGTC.

The sample holds a few counts of this clonotype. Here the CDR3 DNA reads TGCAGCGTTGGGAGCGAGGGTGAGCGGGAAGAGACCCAGTACTTC. Its protein product is CSVGSEGEREETQYF. This chain connects TRBV29-1 to TRBJ2-5; tentative D call: TRBD2 (6 bases). The CDR3 has 15 residues. Trimming pared 4 bases from V and 3 bases from J, leaving 18 bases between. CDR1 is SQVTM, CDR2 ANQGSEA, per germline.

About this clonotype: Lacking the conserved final phenylalanine or tryptophan, this CDR3 likely reflects a read error. The V and J genes are TRBV12-3 or TRBV12-4 and TRBJ2-2; D may be TRBD1 (6 bases). The ends were cut back, 8 bases at V and 5 bases at J, with 21 bases in the middle. The CDR3 spans 16 residues. CDR3 sequence: CASGQNDRLRTGELFL. For the CDR3, the DNA is TGTGCCAGCGGACAAAATGACAGGCTCCGGACCGGGGAGCTGTTTCTT.

This clonotype was recorded many times. The gene calls are TRBV11-1 and TRBJ2-2, with no clear D. This CDR3 region has 14 residues. The V gene's germline CDR1 is SGHAT and CDR2 FQDESV (reference sequence). The ends were cut back, 2 bases at V and 2 bases at J, with 6 bases in the middle. CDR3 in DNA: TGTGCCAGCAGCTTATGGGGTAACACCGGGGAGCTGTTTTTT. Amino acids: CASSLWGNTGELFF.

The V call is TRBV29-1, the J call TRBJ2-7; the D gene could be TRBD1 or TRBD2 (5 bases each). Germline assignment: CDR1 SQVTM and CDR2 ANQGSEA. The V and J ends lost 2 bases and 2 bases respectively, with 10 bases between them. The CDR3 spans 13 residues. CDR3 sequence reads: CSVEHGDAYEQYF. The CDR3 region has the DNA TGCAGCGTTGAACACGGGGACGCCTACGAGCAGTACTTC.

This clonotype turned up a few times. The CDR3 DNA is TGCAGCGTCCCACTCTATGAGCAGTTCTTC. This encodes CSVPLYEQFF. This sequence joins TRBV29-1 and TRBJ2-1; D is undetermined. In germline, CDR1 is SQVTM, CDR2 ANQGSEA. CDR3 length equals 10 residues. V was shortened by 6 bases and J by 8 bases, with 8 bases between the two germline ends.

The chain is built from TRBV25-1 and TRBJ1-2; D ambiguous. V gave up 2 bases and J gave up 4 bases, with 11 bases separating them. Germline-derived CDR1 and CDR2 are MGHDK and SYGVNS. This CDR3 has 14 residues. The CDR3 nucleotides are TGTGCCAGCAGTGAAGCCACAGTAGTCTATGGCTACACCTTC. This encodes CASSEATVVYGYTF.

This clonotype showed up many times. The rearrangement links TRBV19 to TRBJ2-5; D call uncertain. Germline CDR1 reads LNHDA; CDR2 reads SQIVND (reference sequence). The CDR3 covers 15 residues. Trimming removed 5 bases at V and 5 bases at J, with 18 bases between. CDR3 sequence reads: CASSSRASEEETQYF. The CDR3 DNA is TGTGCCAGTAGTTCCCGGGCATCGGAAGAGGAGACCCAGTACTTC.

The chain combines TRBV7-9 with TRBJ2-5, with D hard to call. V was shortened by 1 base and J by 1 base, with 4 bases between the two germline ends. Looked up from germline, CDR1 is SEHNR and CDR2 is FQNEAQ (reference sequence). This CDR3 is 13 amino acids long. CDR3 sequence reads: CASSLDIQETQYF. The CDR3, as DNA: TGTGCCAGCAGCTTAGACATCCAAGAGACCCAGTACTTC.

This clonotype was counted ten times or more. This chain uses TRBV19 with TRBJ1-5; D gene unclear. The CDR3 is 13 residues long. CDR1 and CDR2 from the germline V gene are LNHDA and SQIVND (reference sequence). Trimming pared 3 bases from V and 2 bases from J, leaving 5 bases between. Here the CDR3 reads CASSMIGNQPQHF. The CDR3 coding sequence is TGTGCCAGTAGTATGATCGGCAATCAGCCCCAGCATTTT.

This rearrangement joins TRBV20-1 to TRBJ2-1; TRBD1 or TRBD2 may be the D gene (5 bases each). Trimming removed 4 bases at V and 10 bases at J, with 14 bases between. Germline V lookup: CDR1 DFQATT, CDR2 SNEGSKA (reference sequence). The CDR3 runs to 12 residues. In DNA form, the CDR3 reads TGCAGTGCTATAGAGGGGTCTTCGGAGCAGTTCTTC. Protein: CSAIEGSSEQFF.

V is TRBV24-1 and J is TRBJ2-2, with 7 bases that match TRBD1. From germline, CDR1 is KGHDR and CDR2 SFDVKD. Losses at the gene ends were 4 bases for V and 15 bases for J; bases not matched to a gene: 7. The CDR3 is 12 residues long. CDR3 amino acids: CATSDSTGTVFF. In nucleotides, the CDR3 is TGTGCCACCAGTGACTCAACCGGGACAGTGTTTTTT.

This clonotype was seen ten or more times. The genes are TRBV6-2 or TRBV6-3 and TRBJ1-4; the D gene is possibly TRBD1 (6 bases). Deletions cut 5 bases from V and 7 bases from J, with 14 bases between. CDR1 and CDR2 (germline): MNHEY, SVGEGT. The CDR3 length is 14 residues. The CDR3 loop reads CASSRTVRSEKLFF. As DNA, the CDR3 is TGTGCCAGCAGTCGGACAGTAAGGAGTGAAAAACTGTTTTTT.

With regard to this clonotype: This sequence may be a read error, since a much larger clone differs from it by one base. No conserved phenylalanine or tryptophan ends this CDR3, so it is likely a read error. This chain joins TRBV7-3 and TRBJ2-2; no firm D call. The CDR3 sequence is 12 residues long. Germline CDR1 SGHTA, CDR2 FQGTGA. V shed 7 bases and J shed 2 bases, with 5 bases lying between them. The CDR3 DNA reads TGTGCCAGCATTTATAACACCGGGGAGCTGTTTCTT. It is translated as CASIYNTGELFL.

This clonotype appeared many times. The V and J genes are TRBV19 and TRBJ2-3, with 9 bases fitting TRBD2. The germline CDR1 and CDR2 sequences are LNHDA and SQIVND (reference sequence). Trimming removed 9 bases from V and 2 bases from J; junction bases left unmatched: 9. The CDR3 runs to 15 residues. In DNA form, the CDR3 reads TGTGCCAGCACCCTAGCGGGGAGCCACACAGATACGCAGTATTTT. Translation gives CASTLAGSHTDTQYF.

This clonotype was counted many times. J is TRBJ2-7 and V is TRBV20-1, with D unresolved. Germline CDR1 DFQATT, CDR2 SNEGSKA (reference sequence). V gave up 2 bases and J gave up 5 bases, with 13 bases separating them. The CDR3 is 13 residues long. CDR3 nucleotides: TGCAGTGCTAGAAGACTTGGCAAGAACGAGCAGTACTTC. Amino acid sequence: CSARRLGKNEQYF.

This clonotype was detected many times. This chain's CDR3 is CASSQQGGNTEAFF. The CDR3 coding sequence is TGCGCCAGCAGCCAACAGGGGGGGAACACTGAAGCTTTCTTT. The chain employs TRBV5-1 and TRBJ1-1; 8 bases agree with TRBD1. The trim removed 4 bases at V and 1 base at J, leaving 3 bases unmatched. Per the germline V gene, CDR1 is SGHRS and CDR2 is YFSETQ. The CDR3 loop spans 14 amino acids. The entire variable domain, with the rest obtained from reference TRBV5-1 and TRBJ1-1, is as follows: KAGVTQTPRYLIKTRGQQVTLSCSPISGHRSVSWYQQTPGQGLQFLFEYFSETQRNKGNFPGRFSGRQFSNSRSEMNVSTLELGDSALYLCASSQQGGNTEAFFGQGTRLTVV.

This clonotype has a handful of counts. The chain couples TRBV12-3 or TRBV12-4 to TRBJ1-2, with a possible D match to TRBD1 (6 bases). The CDR3 loop spans 12 amino acids. With 6 bases removed from V and 8 bases from J, the gap between germline ends came to 13 bases. In DNA form, the CDR3 reads TGTGCCAGCAGCCCTGGGACATCCGGCTACACCTTC. Its translation is CASSPGTSGYTF.

This clonotype was seen once. The V call is TRBV6-1, the J call TRBJ2-3; the match to TRBD1 covers 10 bases. Per germline, CDR1 MNHNS and CDR2 SASEGT. The V segment lost 8 bases and the J segment 4 bases; nucleotides outside the gene matches: 6. The CDR3 is 14 amino acids. CDR3 residues: CASRDRGGADTQYF. CDR3 in DNA: TGTGCCAGCCGGGACAGGGGAGGCGCAGATACGCAGTATTTT.